Detailed here is one T cell receptor (beta chain). The antigen remains unidentified. This entry is derived from a study of T cells after yellow fever vaccination. 5'RACE template switching generated TCR cDNA, adding a universal primer site and UMIs. Via MiXCR, TCRdb re-called the 5' RACE reads, giving one row per CDR3 protein. The sample has about 68,000 distinct CDR3 sequences, under 8% seen once. This CDR3 has 15 residues. The germline CDR1 and CDR2 sequences are SGHAT and FQNNGV. The V end was cut by 2 bases, the J end by 11 bases, with 18 bases between. Study observations and caveats: Most clones from primary vaccination resurfaced after the booster (approximately 95% CD4, 70% to 90% CD8). The secondary T-cell response peaked on day 5, not day 15, but was weaker.

This clonotype was obtained from a man between 18 and 35 years old who received the YFV17D yellow fever vaccine. The sequenced sample was CD8+ T cells sorted from PBMCs, obtained roughly seven weeks after the first yellow fever vaccination. This rearrangement joins TRBV11-2 to TRBJ1-4, with unresolved D. The CDR3, as DNA: TGTGCCAGCAGCTTATTTCCCAGGAACCGGGGTAAACTGTTTTTT. Translating gives CASSLFPRNRGKLFF.